This is a list of T cell receptor beta chains from one sample in a study of T-cell reconstitution after alpha-beta-depleted transplantation in children. From the PCR reads, TCRdb called clonotypes with MiXCR, one entry per CDR3 protein. The sample carries more than 450,000 distinct CDR3 sequences, around 20% recorded once. The sample consisted of PBMCs from the stem cell graft donor, taken from the stem cell graft. The origin of the receptors is a human donor who donated a stem cell graft to a child with acute lymphoblastic leukemia. Each CDR3 is given with its conserved first and last residue. D genes are given only for firm matches. Rows give clone size only sometimes, using once, few, many, or a class for an expanded clone.

TRBV29-1	TRBJ2-2	TRBD1	.	TGCAGCGTTGAAACGACAGGGGAGACCGGGGAGCTGTTTTTT	CSVETTGETGELFF
TRBV9	TRBJ1-2	.	many	TGTGCCAGCAGCGTAGGGGGGGGAGACTATGGCTACACCTTC	CASSVGGGDYGYTF
TRBV18	TRBJ2-7	TRBD2	once	TGTGCCAGCTCACCAGGACTAGCGGGAGGGGACTACTACGAGCAGTACTTC	CASSPGLAGGDYYEQYF
TRBV5-1	TRBJ2-7	.	.	TGCGCCAGCAGCTTGGCCTCACAGCAGTACTTC	CASSLASQQYF
TRBV29-1	TRBJ1-2	.	few	TGCAGCGTTGAACGTTGGGGGGCCCATGGCTACACCTTC	CSVERWGAHGYTF
TRBV2	TRBJ1-1	.	.	TGTGCCAGCAGCGCGACAGAATTCGTTTTCTTT	CASSATEFVFF
TRBV10-2	TRBJ1-1	.	.	TGCGCCAGCAGTGCCGTCGAGGGAGGCACTGAAGCTTTCTTT	CASSAVEGGTEAFF
TRBV4-1	TRBJ1-1	.	many	TGCGCCAGCAGCCAAGGGGTGGATATGAACACTGAAGCTTTCTTT	CASSQGVDMNTEAFF
TRBV2	TRBJ1-5	.	.	TGTGCCAGCAGGGGACCCAATCAGCCCCAGCATTTT	CASRGPNQPQHF
TRBV12-3/TRBV12-4	TRBJ1-4	.	few	TGTGCCATCGAACTCCCTCGGGACGCAAATGAAAAACTGTTTTTT	CAIELPRDANEKLFF
TRBV29-1	TRBJ1-2	TRBD1	few	TGCAGCGTTGGTCCGGACAGGCAAGACTATGGCTACACCTTC	CSVGPDRQDYGYTF
TRBV12-3/TRBV12-4	TRBJ1-1	.	.	TGTGCCAGCAGAACCCAGACCACAGGAAGGGGGGTCTTT	CASRTQTTGRGVF
TRBV20-1	TRBJ2-7	.	.	TGCAGTGCTACCCTACTGGCCTACGAGCAGTACTTC	CSATLLAYEQYF
TRBV29-1	TRBJ2-5	.	.	TGCAGCGTTGAAGGCGGGGGCAGGGCGCCAGAGACCCAGTACTTC	CSVEGGGRAPETQYF
TRBV12-3/TRBV12-4	TRBJ2-5	TRBD2	few	TGTGCCAGCAGTTTGGGGCGGGAGGAGACCCAGTACTTC	CASSLGREETQYF
TRBV6-1	TRBJ2-1	.	few	TGTGCCAGCAGTGAAGCGGCGGGTGGCCGACATGAGCAGTTCTTC	CASSEAAGGRHEQFF
TRBV12-3/TRBV12-4	TRBJ2-1	TRBD2	few	TGTGCCAGCAGTGTTCTTGCGGGAGGGCCCGGTGAGCAGTTCTTC	CASSVLAGGPGEQFF
TRBV5-1	TRBJ2-1	TRBD2	few	TGCGCCAGCAGCCTGGGGGGACTAGCGGGATACAATGAGCAGTTCTTC	CASSLGGLAGYNEQFF
TRBV29-1	TRBJ1-2	.	.	TGCAGCGTTCCGGAGAACTATGGCTACACCTTC	CSVPENYGYTF
TRBV19	TRBJ1-1	.	few	TGTGCTACCGGGCGAGGGGTCGAGTATGTGACTGAAGCTTTCTTT	CATGRGVEYVTEAFF
TRBV9	TRBJ2-7	.	few	TGTGCCAGCAGCGTAGGGGCGGGGGCGGGCTACGAGCAGTACTTC	CASSVGAGAGYEQYF
TRBV2	TRBJ2-1	TRBD2	.	TGTGCCAGCGGGGGGACTAGCGGATACAATGAGCAGTTCTTC	CASGGTSGYNEQFF
TRBV20-1	TRBJ2-1	TRBD2	few	TGCAGTGCTAGGACGCGGGAGGACACTTACTTCAATGAGCAGTTCTTC	CSARTREDTYFNEQFF
TRBV7-9	TRBJ1-1	TRBD1	few	TGTGCCAGCAGCGAAACCTTGGACAGGGCGAACGAAGCTTTCTTT	CASSETLDRANEAFF
TRBV30	TRBJ2-1	.	few	TGTGCCTGGAGTCAAAAGATAGGACTAGGTAGGGGGGATGAGCAGTTCTTC	CAWSQKIGLGRGDEQFF
TRBV20-1	TRBJ1-1	TRBD1	.	TGCAGCGTGGACAGGGGGCCCCTCCAAGCTTTCTTT	CSVDRGPLQAFF
TRBV5-1	TRBJ2-7	TRBD2	.	TGCGCCAGCAGCTTGAAGACTAGCGGGTGGATGAGCTCCTACGAGCAGTACTTC	CASSLKTSGWMSSYEQYF
TRBV4-1	TRBJ2-5	.	few	TGCGCCAGCAACCACAGGGGAGGGGGGGAGACCCAGTACTTC	CASNHRGGGETQYF
TRBV20-1	TRBJ2-6	TRBD1	few	TGCAGTGCTAGAGATTTACAACCGGGACAGGATTTCTCTGGGGCCAACGTCCTGACTTTC	CSARDLQPGQDFSGANVLTF